The 5 T cell receptor beta chains below come from one sample, sequenced in a study of T-cell reconstitution after alpha-beta-depleted transplantation in children. Unique molecular identifiers were built into the TCRbeta library. A single record per CDR3 protein comes from TCRdb applying MiXCR to the PCR reads. This table holds around 500,000 distinct CDR3 sequences, under 15% found once. This specimen was PBMCs from the stem cell graft donor, taken from the stem cell graft. The receptors come from a human donor who donated a stem cell graft to a child with combined immunodeficiency.

This clonotype was observed a few times. This chain uses TRBV7-6 with TRBJ1-1; 9 bases line up with TRBD1. CDR1 and CDR2 from the germline V gene are SGHVS and FNYEAQ. The CDR3 length is 16 residues. V shed 2 bases, J shed 4 bases, and the junction held 8 bases outside the gene matches. The CDR3 DNA is TGTGCCAGCAGCTTATATCCACAGGGGGCAGTCACTGAAGCTTTCTTT. This gives the protein CASSLYPQGAVTEAFF.

The J gene is TRBJ2-7, the V gene TRBV5-1, with 9 bases lining up with TRBD1. CDR3 length: 15 amino acids. The junction had 4 bases not matched to a gene; V was cut back by 0 bases and J by 3 bases. Germline CDR1 is SGHRS and CDR2 is YFSETQ. The DNA of the CDR3 is TGCGCCAGCAGCTTGGGGGACAGGGATTACTACGAGCAGTACTTC. This codes for CASSLGDRDYYEQYF.

In its sample, this clonotype was seen many times. V gene TRBV2 combines with J gene TRBJ1-5; D gene uncertain. Deletions cut 3 bases from V and 5 bases from J, with 8 bases between. This CDR3 is built from 13 residues. Germline V gene sequence: CDR1 SNHLY, CDR2 FYNNEI. The CDR3 DNA follows: TGTGCCAGCAGTGAGGAGGGATATCAGCCCCAGCATTTT. This sequence encodes CASSEEGYQPQHF.

There are a few counts of this clonotype. The chain employs TRBV6-5 and TRBJ2-7; possible D gene TRBD2, 6 bases. Germline CDR1 reads MNHEY; CDR2 reads SVGAGI. V gave up 0 bases and J gave up 7 bases, with 22 bases separating them. CDR3 length: 17 amino acids. The CDR3 nucleotides are TGTGCCAGCAGTTACTCGATAGGGCGGGATTTCCTAGCAGAGCAGTACTTC. This encodes CASSYSIGRDFLAEQYF.

DNA of the CDR3: TGTGCCAGCAGCTTAGTCCGGGGACTAGCGGCCGACGAGCAGTACTTC. Its protein product is CASSLVRGLAADEQYF. This rearrangement joins TRBV11-2 to TRBJ2-7; TRBD2 agrees at 11 bases. V shed 1 base, J shed 5 bases, and the junction held 7 bases outside the gene matches. CDR1 is SGHAT and CDR2 is FQNNGV in the germline V gene. The CDR3 is made up of 16 amino acids.